This TCR beta chain was captured in a study of OX40 agonist ivuxolimab in advanced cancers. Profiled with immunoSEQ multiplex PCR; TCRdb holds only in-frame clones, not every one. This sample has 55,000 to 75,000 clones, with 70% to 90% found just once. The sequences come from CD4+ or CD8+ T cells sorted from blood, collected in a trial of the OX40 agonist ivuxolimab. The receptor was derived from an adult with an advanced solid tumor such as melanoma, head and neck, liver or kidney cancer.

The CDR3: CASSQDWGGTNYGYTF. The CDR3 nucleotides read TGCGCCAGCAGCCAAGACTGGGGGGGAACAAACTATGGCTACACCTTC. J is TRBJ1-2 and V is TRBV4-3; D may be TRBD1 (5 bases). The CDR3 spans 16 residues. The V end lost 0 bases, the J end lost 2 bases, and 13 bases lay between the germline ends. Germline-derived CDR1 and CDR2 are LGHNA and YSLEER.